Listed here are 11 T cell receptor beta chains from one sample, sequenced in a study of identical twins. TCRdb re-derived calls from the 5' RACE reads in MiXCR, one entry per CDR3 protein. In the table there are some 1,600,000 distinct CDR3 sequences, around 29% of which are singletons. Source material: cord blood. These receptors came from a newborn girl in good health.

The V gene is TRBV10-3, the J gene TRBJ2-7; 9 bases agree with TRBD1. Germline V gene data show CDR1 as ENHRY and CDR2 as SYGVKD. This CDR3 has 16 amino acids. V lost 3 bases, J lost 1 base, and 7 bases stayed unmatched. The CDR3 protein is CAISEAGQGASYEQYF. The CDR3 coding sequence is TGTGCCATCAGTGAAGCGGGACAGGGAGCTTCCTACGAGCAGTACTTC.

J is TRBJ2-3 and V is TRBV7-9; tentative D call: TRBD2 (7 bases). CDR1 SEHNR and CDR2 FQNEAQ come from the germline V gene (reference sequence). The germline V and J ends were trimmed by 3 bases and 2 bases, with 15 bases remaining between them. CDR3 length equals 16 residues. CDR3 in DNA: TGTGCCAGCAGCTTTACGGCGGGGGCTAACACAGATACGCAGTATTTT. It specifies CASSFTAGANTDTQYF. Complete variable domain (other parts from reference TRBV7-9 and TRBJ2-3): DTGVSQNPRHKITKRGQNVTFRCDPISEHNRLYWYRQTLGQGPEFLTYFQNEAQLEKSRLLSDRFSAERPKGSFSTLEIQRTEQGDSAMYLCASSFTAGANTDTQYFGPGTRLTVL.

The gene calls are TRBV6-5 and TRBJ1-2, with D possibly being TRBD1 (5 bases). The CDR3 covers 15 residues. In germline, CDR1 is MNHEY, CDR2 SVGAGI. V lost 0 bases, J lost 4 bases, and 12 bases lay in between. Here the CDR3 DNA reads TGTGCCAGCAGTTACTCCCTCGGGACTGCCTATGGCTACACCTTC. As protein: CASSYSLGTAYGYTF.

This clonotype occurred many times. This chain joins TRBV4-1 and TRBJ2-1; D gene uncertain. The CDR3 contains 16 residues. With 5 bases removed from V and 3 bases from J, the gap between germline ends came to 17 bases. The germline gives CDR1 MGHRA, CDR2 YSYEKL. CDR3 bases: TGCGCCAGCAGCTCCTCCGGCAGTCTCTACTACAATGAGCAGTTCTTC. Protein: CASSSSGSLYYNEQFF.

V is TRBV5-1 and J is TRBJ2-1, with 9 bases matching TRBD2. Judging by the DNA end, TRBJ2-7 fits better; the J call may be wrong. This CDR3 spans 17 amino acids. Germline assignment: CDR1 SGHRS and CDR2 YFSETQ. The CDR3 region is CASSPLSGGLSYNEQYF. As DNA, the CDR3 is TGCGCCAGCAGCCCCCTTAGCGGGGGCCTCTCCTACAATGAGCAGTACTTC.

Many counts were recorded for this clonotype. The chain recombines TRBV4-2 with TRBJ1-2, with 7 bases aligning to TRBD1. Trimming took 1 base from V and 2 from J; bases not matched to a gene: 7. The CDR3 consists of 16 residues. Germline assignment: CDR1 LGHNA and CDR2 YNFKEQ. CDR3 loop: CASSQVASGQNYGYTF. CDR3 sequence (DNA): TGTGCCAGCAGCCAAGTTGCGTCGGGACAGAACTATGGCTACACCTTC.

CDR3 DNA: TGTGCCAGCAGCTTAGACGGACACGGGGACATTCAGTACTTC. Protein sequence: CASSLDGHGDIQYF. The chain combines TRBV11-1 with TRBJ2-7; possibly TRBD1 or TRBD2 for D (5 bases each). The J call may not be correct, given that the DNA end is closer to TRBJ2-4. Germline V lookup: CDR1 SGHAT, CDR2 FQDESV (reference sequence). This CDR3 is 14 amino acids long.

The V and J genes are TRBV27 and TRBJ2-5; weak D call: TRBD2 (6 bases). The CDR3 loop spans 12 amino acids. Trimming removed 6 bases at V and 11 bases at J, with 16 bases between. CDR1 and CDR2 from the germline V gene are MNHEY and SMNVEV (reference sequence). The CDR3 here is CASRRRDHEQYF. CDR3 sequence (DNA): TGTGCCAGCAGAAGGCGGGACCATGAGCAGTACTTC.

The chain is built from TRBV25-1 and TRBJ2-3, with 10 positions matching TRBD2. V dropped 2 bases and J dropped 0; count of bases not matched to a gene: 2. The CDR3 is made up of 16 amino acids. The V gene's germline CDR1 is MGHDK and CDR2 SYGVNS. The CDR3 reads CASSEQLAGSTDTQYF. DNA of the CDR3: TGTGCCAGCAGTGAACAACTAGCGGGGAGCACAGATACGCAGTATTTT.

This clonotype was counted at least ten times. The chain joins TRBV2 to TRBJ2-2; 9 positions match TRBD1. V shed 6 bases, J shed 4 bases, and the junction held 0 bases outside the gene matches. Germline lookup yields CDR1 SNHLY and CDR2 FYNNEI. The CDR3 has 13 residues. DNA for the CDR3: TGTGCCAGCAGGACAGGGGGCACCGGGGAGCTGTTTTTT. Its translation: CASRTGGTGELFF.

This clonotype appeared many times. CDR3 sequence: CSAREGHYEQYF. CDR3 sequence (DNA): TGCAGTGCTAGAGAGGGACACTACGAGCAGTACTTC. The chain joins TRBV20-1 to TRBJ2-7, with D tentatively TRBD1 (6 bases). Germline V gene lookup returns CDR1 DFQATT and CDR2 SNEGSKA (reference sequence). The length of the CDR3 is 12 residues. V dropped 0 bases and J dropped 3 bases, with 6 bases sitting between them.